This T cell receptor beta chain was sequenced in a study of blood T cell repertoires in COVID-19. About the research overall: Material from acute and convalescent COVID-19 was sourced from the United States, Italy and Spain.

The CDR3 contains 16 residues. V shed 4 bases and J 2 bases; nucleotides not matched to a gene: 9. Germline V gene sequence: CDR1 MNHEY, CDR2 SVGAGI. Original processing notes: Reference gene primer amplification gave nucleated cell count estimates. The method was immunoSEQ multiplex PCR; TCRdb's version includes in-frame clones alone and lacks a portion of them. The DNA was the basis for D and trimming; V, J and clone size are from that table. The sample has around 100,000 clones; about 90% are singletons. The clonotype comes from a man aged 18-30 years with COVID-19, enrolled during active disease. V usage is TRBV6-5 and J usage is TRBJ2-7; 9 nucleotides align to TRBD1. What was sequenced was peripheral blood. The CDR3 here is CASSSHPRDRAYEQYF. CDR3 in DNA: TGTGCCAGCAGTTCTCACCCCCGGGACAGGGCCTACGAGCAGTACTTC.